This TCR beta chain derives from a study of blood T cell repertoires in COVID-19. Whole-study context: There were acute and convalescent COVID-19 samples, and they came from the United States, Italy and Spain. Sample material is recorded as cDNA or gDNA derived from T cells, B-cell-depleted T cells, or PBMCs.

Authors' methods: The assay estimated nucleated cells by amplifying reference gene primers. Some clones are missing from TCRdb's copy, which holds only in-frame ones; the method was immunoSEQ multiplex PCR. D and trimming were read from the DNA, whereas the V and J calls and clone size are those reported in that table. The data show 200,000 to 300,000 clones, 60% to 75% seen once. About this clone: Other DNA sequences of this sample code for an identical CDR3.

Sequenced material: peripheral blood. The sequence came from an elderly woman with acute or convalescent COVID-19.

CDR3 DNA sequence: TGTGCCAGCAGCGAGGGGGGACAGGGAAATTCACCCCTCCACTTT. It is translated as CASSEGGQGNSPLHF. The V gene is TRBV9, the J gene TRBJ1-6; 9 bases are shared with TRBD1. CDR1 and CDR2 from the germline V gene are SGDLS and YYNGEE. With 3 bases clipped from V and 7 bases from J, the junction kept 5 bases outside the gene matches. The CDR3 sequence is 15 residues long. Drawing the rest from reference TRBV9 and TRBJ1-6, the complete variable domain is DSGVTQTPKHLITATGQRVTLRCSPRSGDLSVYWYQQSLDQGLQFLIQYYNGEERAKGNILERFSAQQFPDLHSELNLSSLELGDSALYFCASSEGGQGNSPLHFGNGTRLTVT.